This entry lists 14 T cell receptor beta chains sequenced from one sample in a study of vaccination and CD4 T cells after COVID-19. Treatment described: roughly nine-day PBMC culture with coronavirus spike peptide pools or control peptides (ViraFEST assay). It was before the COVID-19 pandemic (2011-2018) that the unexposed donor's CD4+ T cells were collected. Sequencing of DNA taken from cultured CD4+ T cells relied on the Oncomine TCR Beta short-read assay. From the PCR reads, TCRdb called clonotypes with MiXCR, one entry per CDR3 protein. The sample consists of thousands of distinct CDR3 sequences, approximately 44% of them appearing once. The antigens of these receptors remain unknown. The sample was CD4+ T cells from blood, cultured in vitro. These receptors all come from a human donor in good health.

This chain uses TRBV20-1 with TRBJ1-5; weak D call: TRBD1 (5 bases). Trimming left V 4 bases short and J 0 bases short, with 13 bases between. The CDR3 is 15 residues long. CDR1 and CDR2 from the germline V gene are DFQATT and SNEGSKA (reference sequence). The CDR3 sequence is CSATSSGYSNQPQHF. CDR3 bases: TGCAGTGCTACCTCATCAGGGTATAGCAATCAGCCCCAGCATTTT.

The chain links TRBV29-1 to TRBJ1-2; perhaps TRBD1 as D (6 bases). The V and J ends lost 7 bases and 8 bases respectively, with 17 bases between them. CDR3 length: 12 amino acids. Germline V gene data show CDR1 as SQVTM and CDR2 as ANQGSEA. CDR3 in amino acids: CSGTTGLGGYTF. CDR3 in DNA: TGCAGCGGTACAACAGGGTTGGGAGGCTACACCTTC. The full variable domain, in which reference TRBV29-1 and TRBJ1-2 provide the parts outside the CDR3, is SAVISQKPSRDICQRGTSLTIQCQVDSQVTMMFWYRQQPGQSLTLIATANQGSEATYESGFVIDKFPISRPNLTFSTLTVSNMSPEDSSIYLCSGTTGLGGYTFGSGTRLTVV.

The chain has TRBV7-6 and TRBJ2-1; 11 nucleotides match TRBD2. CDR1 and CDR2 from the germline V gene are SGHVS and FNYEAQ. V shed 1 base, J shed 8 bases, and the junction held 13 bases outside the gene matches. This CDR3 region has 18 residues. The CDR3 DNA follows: TGTGCCAGCAGCTTAGAGGGTAGCGGGAGGGCCGAAATGGATGAGCAGTTCTTC. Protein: CASSLEGSGRAEMDEQFF.

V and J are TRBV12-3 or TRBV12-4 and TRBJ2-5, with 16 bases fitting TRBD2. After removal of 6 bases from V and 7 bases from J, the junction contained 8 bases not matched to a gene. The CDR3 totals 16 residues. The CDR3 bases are TGTGCCAGCAGCGAGGGACTAGCGGGAGGGCTCGGGACCCAGTACTTC. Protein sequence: CASSEGLAGGLGTQYF.

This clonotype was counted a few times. CDR3 nucleotides: TGTGCCAGCAGCTTGAGGCAGTTGGGGCCCCAGCATTTT. It codes for CASSLRQLGPQHF. The gene calls are TRBV7-8 and TRBJ1-5; D is ambiguous. This CDR3 region has 13 residues. The ends were cut back, 3 bases at V and 9 bases at J, with 12 bases in the middle. Germline V gene sequence: CDR1 SGHVS, CDR2 FQNEAQ.

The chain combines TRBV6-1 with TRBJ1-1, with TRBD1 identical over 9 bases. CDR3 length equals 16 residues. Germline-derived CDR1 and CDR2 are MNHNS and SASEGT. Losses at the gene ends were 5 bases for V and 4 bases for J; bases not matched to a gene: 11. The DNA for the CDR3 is TGTGCCAGCAGTCGTAACGCCGGGACAGGGCTCACTGAAGCTTTCTTT. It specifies CASSRNAGTGLTEAFF.

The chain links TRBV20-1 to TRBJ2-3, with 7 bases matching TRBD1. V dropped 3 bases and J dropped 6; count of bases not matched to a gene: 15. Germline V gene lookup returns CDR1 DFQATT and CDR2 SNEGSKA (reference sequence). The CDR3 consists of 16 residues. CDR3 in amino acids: CSARGQRRDRVDTQYF. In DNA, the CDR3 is TGCAGTGCTAGGGGACAGAGGAGAGACCGGGTCGATACGCAGTATTTT.

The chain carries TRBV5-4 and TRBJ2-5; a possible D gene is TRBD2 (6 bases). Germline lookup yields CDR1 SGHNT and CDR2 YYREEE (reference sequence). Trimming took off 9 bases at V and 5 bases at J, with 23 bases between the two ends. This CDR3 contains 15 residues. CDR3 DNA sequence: TGTGCCACCAACTTTCGCGGCGGGAATCGGGAGACCCAGTACTTC. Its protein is CATNFRGGNRETQYF.

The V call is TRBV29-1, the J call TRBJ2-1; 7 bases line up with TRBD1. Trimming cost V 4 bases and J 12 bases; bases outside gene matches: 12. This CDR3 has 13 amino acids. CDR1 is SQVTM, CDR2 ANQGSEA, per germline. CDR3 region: CSVGQGVIRGQFF. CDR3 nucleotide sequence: TGCAGCGTTGGCCAGGGGGTTATACGTGGGCAGTTCTTC.

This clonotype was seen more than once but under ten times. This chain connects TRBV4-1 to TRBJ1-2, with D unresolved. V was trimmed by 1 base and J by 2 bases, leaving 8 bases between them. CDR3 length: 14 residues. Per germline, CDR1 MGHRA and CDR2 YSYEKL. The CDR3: CASSQGSGNYGYTF. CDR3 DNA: TGCGCCAGCAGCCAAGGTTCCGGGAACTATGGCTACACCTTC.

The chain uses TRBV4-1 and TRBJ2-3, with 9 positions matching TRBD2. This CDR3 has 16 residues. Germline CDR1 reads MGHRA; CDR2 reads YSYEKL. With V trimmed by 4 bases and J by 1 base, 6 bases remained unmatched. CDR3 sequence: CASSPRLAARTDTQYF. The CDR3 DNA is TGCGCCAGCAGCCCTAGACTAGCGGCGCGCACAGATACGCAGTATTTT.

The DNA of the CDR3 is TGTGCCAGCAGTTTACGCCTTAGGAGGGGGAAAGCGTACGAGCAGTACTTC. As protein: CASSLRLRRGKAYEQYF. The chain links TRBV27 to TRBJ2-7; D could derive from TRBD1 or TRBD2 (6 bases each). With 2 bases removed from V and 4 bases from J, the gap between germline ends came to 21 bases. Germline V gene lookup returns CDR1 MNHEY and CDR2 SMNVEV (reference sequence). This CDR3 region has 17 residues.

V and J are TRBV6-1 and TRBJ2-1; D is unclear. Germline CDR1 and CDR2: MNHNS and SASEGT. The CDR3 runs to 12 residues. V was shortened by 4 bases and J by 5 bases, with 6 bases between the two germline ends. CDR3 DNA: TGTGCCAGCAGTGTCTTTAACAATGAGCAGTTCTTC. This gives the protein CASSVFNNEQFF.

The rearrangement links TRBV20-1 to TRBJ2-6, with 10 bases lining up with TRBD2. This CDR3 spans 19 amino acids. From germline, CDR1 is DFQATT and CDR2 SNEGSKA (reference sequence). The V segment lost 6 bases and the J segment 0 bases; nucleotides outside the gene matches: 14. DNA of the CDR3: TGCAGTGCCCCGACAAATATACTAGCGGGGTCCTCTGGGGCCAACGTCCTGACTTTC. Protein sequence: CSAPTNILAGSSGANVLTF.